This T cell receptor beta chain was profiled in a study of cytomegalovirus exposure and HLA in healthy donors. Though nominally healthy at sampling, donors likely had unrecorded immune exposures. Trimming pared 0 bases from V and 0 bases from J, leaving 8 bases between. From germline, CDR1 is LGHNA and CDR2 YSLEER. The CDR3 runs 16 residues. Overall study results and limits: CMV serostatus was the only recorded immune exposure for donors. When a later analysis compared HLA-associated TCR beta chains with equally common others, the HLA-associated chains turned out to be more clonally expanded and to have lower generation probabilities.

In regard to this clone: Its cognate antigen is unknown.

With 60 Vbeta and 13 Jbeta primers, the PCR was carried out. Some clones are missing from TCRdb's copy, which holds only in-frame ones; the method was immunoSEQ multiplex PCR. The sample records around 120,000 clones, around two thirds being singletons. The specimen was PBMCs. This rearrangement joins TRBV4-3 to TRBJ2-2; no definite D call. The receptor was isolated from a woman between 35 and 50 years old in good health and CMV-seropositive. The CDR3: CASSQEPATNTGELFF. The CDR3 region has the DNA TGCGCCAGCAGCCAAGAACCAGCGACGAACACCGGGGAGCTGTTTTTT.